The 20 T cell receptor beta chains below all came from one sample that was sequenced in a study of cytomegalovirus exposure and HLA in healthy donors. Both 60 Vbeta primers and 13 Jbeta primers went into the PCR. Data came from immunoSEQ multiplex PCR; TCRdb stores just in-frame clones and leaves some out. This sample yields 150,000 to 200,000 clones, of which 80% are seen a single time; around 7% belongs to the top ten. Sample: PBMCs. These receptors were collected from a young man in good health and CMV-seropositive.

This rearrangement joins TRBV7-9 to TRBJ1-2; 9 positions agree with TRBD1. With V trimmed by 5 bases and J by 2 bases, 9 bases remained unmatched. CDR1 SEHNR and CDR2 FQNEAQ come from the germline V gene (reference sequence). The CDR3 has 16 amino acids. The CDR3 loop reads CASSPLGQGQNYGYTF. DNA of the CDR3: TGTGCCAGCAGCCCCCTGGGACAGGGCCAAAACTATGGCTACACCTTC.

This chain uses TRBV15 with TRBJ2-7; D uncertain. V was trimmed by 0 bases and J by 7 bases, leaving 10 bases between them. CDR1 is LNHNV, CDR2 YYDKDF, per germline (reference sequence). The CDR3 spans 13 residues. CDR3 nucleotide sequence: TGTGCCACCAGCAGAGATCAGTCGTCGGAGCAGTACTTC. It yields the protein CATSRDQSSEQYF.

V is TRBV7-8 and J is TRBJ2-5; 11 nucleotides line up with TRBD2. CDR3 length: 15 amino acids. CDR1 is SGHVS, CDR2 FQNEAQ, per germline. V trimming: 5 bases; J trimming: 2 bases; junction bases outside the gene matches: 4. The CDR3 is CASSTRLAGQETQYF. The CDR3, as DNA: TGTGCCAGCAGCACCAGACTAGCGGGACAAGAGACCCAGTACTTC.

V and J are TRBV6-4 and TRBJ1-4, with unresolved D. This CDR3 contains 13 residues. With 4 bases removed from V and 5 bases from J, the gap between germline ends came to 8 bases. The germline gives CDR1 MRHNA, CDR2 SNTAGT. The CDR3 is CASSGTLNEKLFF. CDR3 sequence (DNA): TGTGCCAGCAGTGGTACCCTAAATGAAAAACTGTTTTTT.

This CDR3 reads CASSYRGQGHQPQHF. CDR3 DNA: TGTGCCAGCAGTTACCGAGGACAGGGCCATCAGCCCCAGCATTTT. V is TRBV6-5 and J is TRBJ1-5, with TRBD1 identical over 8 bases. V was pared by 2 bases and J by 5 bases, with 5 bases of the junction left unmatched. This CDR3 has 15 amino acids. CDR1 is MNHEY and CDR2 is SVGAGI in the germline V gene.

The chain couples TRBV19 to TRBJ2-5, with D possibly being TRBD2 (5 bases). V shed 6 bases and J shed 5 bases, with 13 bases lying between them. From germline, CDR1 is LNHDA and CDR2 SQIVND (reference sequence). CDR3 size: 13 residues. The CDR3 sequence is CASRPGSLETQYF. The CDR3 coding sequence is TGTGCCAGTAGGCCGGGGAGTTTGGAGACCCAGTACTTC.

V and J are TRBV2 and TRBJ2-1; D gene ambiguous. The CDR3 contains 15 residues. The germline V gene encodes CDR1 SNHLY and CDR2 FYNNEI. V shed 7 bases and J shed 6 bases, with 19 bases lying between them. The CDR3 loop is CASIASVYRSNEQFF. As DNA, the CDR3 is TGTGCCAGCATAGCATCCGTGTACCGGTCCAATGAGCAGTTCTTC.

J is TRBJ1-5 and V is TRBV2; 7 nucleotides align to TRBD1. After removal of 6 bases from V and 1 base from J, the junction contained 6 bases not matched to a gene. CDR1 SNHLY and CDR2 FYNNEI come from the germline V gene. This CDR3 has 15 amino acids. CDR3 nucleotide sequence: TGTGCCAGCAGCTCAGACAGGGTGAGCAATCAGCCCCAGCATTTT. This encodes CASSSDRVSNQPQHF.

This clone was picked up a small number of times. This chain uses TRBV25-1 with TRBJ1-1; tentatively, D is TRBD1 (6 bases). Germline loops: CDR1 MGHDK, CDR2 SYGVNS. This CDR3 has 13 amino acids. V was pared by 8 bases and J by 0 bases, with 10 bases between. CDR3 in DNA: TGTGCCAGCGGGAGGGGGATGAACACTGAAGCTTTCTTT. Its translation: CASGRGMNTEAFF. Full variable domain (outside the CDR3, taken from reference TRBV25-1 and TRBJ1-1): EADIYQTPRYLVIGTGKKITLECSQTMGHDKMYWYQQDPGMELHLIHYSYGVNSTEKGDLSSESTVSRIRTEHFPLTLESARPSHTSQYLCASGRGMNTEAFFGQGTRLTVV.

Concerning this clone: In the same sample, other DNA sequences code for this CDR3. J is TRBJ1-1 and V is TRBV4-1; the D gene is possibly TRBD1 (5 bases). CDR3 length equals 17 residues. The germline V gene encodes CDR1 MGHRA and CDR2 YSYEKL. V dropped 0 bases and J dropped 3 bases, with 17 bases sitting between them. The CDR3 region has the DNA TGCGCCAGCAGCCAAGAAACTCAGGGAATGGTGGACACTGAAGCTTTCTTT. This encodes CASSQETQGMVDTEAFF.

V usage is TRBV6-5 and J usage is TRBJ1-2, with 7 bases lining up with TRBD1. The CDR3 has 14 residues. V trimming: 4 bases; J trimming: 6 bases; junction bases outside the gene matches: 8. Germline V CDR1 and CDR2: MNHEY, SVGAGI. The CDR3 DNA reads as TGTGCCAGCAGTTTCTTGACAGGGAAGAATGGCTACACCTTC. This encodes CASSFLTGKNGYTF.

This clone was seen only a few times. The rearrangement links TRBV5-1 to TRBJ2-3; TRBD1 matches 8 bases. The CDR3 has 15 amino acids. V trimming: 1 base; J trimming: 2 bases; junction bases outside the gene matches: 3. Germline V CDR1 and CDR2: SGHRS, YFSETQ. CDR3 residues: CASSLSGQVTDTQYF. CDR3 nucleotides: TGCGCCAGCAGCTTGTCGGGACAGGTCACAGATACGCAGTATTTT. The entire variable domain, with the rest obtained from reference TRBV5-1 and TRBJ2-3, is as follows: KAGVTQTPRYLIKTRGQQVTLSCSPISGHRSVSWYQQTPGQGLQFLFEYFSETQRNKGNFPGRFSGRQFSNSRSEMNVSTLELGDSALYLCASSLSGQVTDTQYFGPGTRLTVL.

The chain employs TRBV28 and TRBJ2-2, with 9 bases fitting TRBD1. Germline assignment: CDR1 MDHEN and CDR2 SYDVKM. With 3 bases clipped from V and 3 bases from J, the junction kept 14 bases outside the gene matches. The CDR3 is made up of 19 amino acids. The CDR3 DNA is TGTGCCAGCAGTTTGTGGCACAGGGGGCGCCGGGTTCACACCGGGGAGCTGTTTTTT. This translates into CASSLWHRGRRVHTGELFF.

This chain joins TRBV29-1 and TRBJ1-6; TRBD1 matches at 7 bases. V shed 8 bases, J shed 8 bases, and the junction held 9 bases outside the gene matches. There are 13 residues in the CDR3. Germline assignment: CDR1 SQVTM and CDR2 ANQGSEA. The CDR3 reads CSTRQGMDSPLHF. The CDR3 DNA is TGCAGCACTAGACAGGGAATGGATTCACCCCTCCACTTT. The full variable domain, rest sourced from reference TRBV29-1 and TRBJ1-6, is SAVISQKPSRDICQRGTSLTIQCQVDSQVTMMFWYRQQPGQSLTLIATANQGSEATYESGFVIDKFPISRPNLTFSTLTVSNMSPEDSSIYLCSTRQGMDSPLHFGNGTRLTVT.

This chain connects TRBV5-6 to TRBJ2-3; D is ambiguous. Trimming cost V 4 bases and J 0 bases, with 9 bases left between them. This CDR3 has 14 residues. Per the germline V gene, CDR1 is SGHDT and CDR2 is YYEEEE. CDR3 residues: CASSEPPSTDTQYF. The CDR3 DNA follows: TGTGCCAGCAGCGAGCCCCCTAGCACAGATACGCAGTATTTT.

This rearrangement joins TRBV9 to TRBJ2-7, with 9 bases identical to TRBD2. Germline V gene sequence: CDR1 SGDLS, CDR2 YYNGEE. V shed 3 bases and J 5 bases; nucleotides not matched to a gene: 6. This CDR3 has 14 amino acids. The CDR3 protein is CASSAREGWHEQYF. DNA of the CDR3: TGTGCCAGCAGCGCGCGGGAGGGCTGGCACGAGCAGTACTTC. The complete variable domain, with remaining parts taken from reference TRBV9 and TRBJ2-7, reads DSGVTQTPKHLITATGQRVTLRCSPRSGDLSVYWYQQSLDQGLQFLIQYYNGEERAKGNILERFSAQQFPDLHSELNLSSLELGDSALYFCASSAREGWHEQYFGPGTRLTVT.

CDR3 coding DNA: TGTGCCAGCAGCTTCCGGAGTTACGAGCAGTACTTC. Translating gives CASSFRSYEQYF. This chain uses TRBV7-9 with TRBJ2-7; D ambiguous. Germline values: CDR1 SEHNR, CDR2 FQNEAQ (reference sequence). V was clipped by 3 bases and J by 4 bases, with 7 bases between them. The CDR3 length is 12 residues.

V is TRBV19 and J is TRBJ1-2, with TRBD1 matching over 7 bases. In germline, CDR1 is LNHDA, CDR2 SQIVND (reference sequence). This CDR3 is 11 amino acids long. Trimming at V came to 8 bases and at J to 6 bases, leaving 3 bases not matched to a gene. CDR3: CASRQGDGYTF. The CDR3 nucleotides are TGTGCCAGTCGACAGGGCGATGGCTACACCTTC.

The rearrangement uses TRBV2 and TRBJ1-1; no clear D. Looked up from germline, CDR1 is SNHLY and CDR2 is FYNNEI. Deletions cut 8 bases from V and 4 bases from J, with 5 bases between. The CDR3 spans 10 residues. The CDR3 coding sequence is TGTGCCAGCCGGGTCACTGAAGCTTTCTTT. Protein product: CASRVTEAFF. Combining the CDR3 with reference TRBV2 and TRBJ1-1 gives the whole variable domain EPEVTQTPSHQVTQMGQEVILRCVPISNHLYFYWYRQILGQKVEFLVSFYNNEISEKSEIFDDQFSVERPDGSNFTLKIRSTKLEDSAMYFCASRVTEAFFGQGTRLTVV.

The chain joins TRBV6-4 to TRBJ2-3; 8 bases agree with TRBD2. The CDR3 spans 15 residues. The trim removed 3 bases at V and 4 bases at J, leaving 6 bases unmatched. Per germline, CDR1 MRHNA and CDR2 SNTAGT. CDR3 loop: CASSEGAGGADTQYF. The CDR3 bases are TGTGCCAGCAGTGAGGGGGCGGGAGGTGCAGATACGCAGTATTTT.